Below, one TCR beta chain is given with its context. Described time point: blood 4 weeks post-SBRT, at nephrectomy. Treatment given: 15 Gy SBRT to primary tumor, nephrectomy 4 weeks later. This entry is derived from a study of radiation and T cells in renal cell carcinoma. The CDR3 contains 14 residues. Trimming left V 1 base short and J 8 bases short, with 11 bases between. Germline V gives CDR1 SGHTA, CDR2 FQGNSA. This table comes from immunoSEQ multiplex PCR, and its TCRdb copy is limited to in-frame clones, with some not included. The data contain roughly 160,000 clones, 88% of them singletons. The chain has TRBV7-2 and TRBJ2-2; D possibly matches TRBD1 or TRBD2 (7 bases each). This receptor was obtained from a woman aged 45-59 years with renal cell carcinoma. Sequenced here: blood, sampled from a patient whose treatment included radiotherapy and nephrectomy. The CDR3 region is CASSLGAGQGELFF. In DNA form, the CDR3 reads TGTGCCAGCAGCTTAGGAGCGGGACAGGGGGAGCTGTTTTTT.